Shown below are 24 T cell receptor beta chains from a single sample sequenced in a study of CD8 T cells in ankylosing spondylitis (dated by TCRdb to 2016 to 2017). The method was 5' RACE. Sequencer: Illumina HiSeq 2500. TCRdb ran its own pipeline on the public reads, namely fastp trimming at Q25 and MiXCR clone calling, and kept in-frame beta chains. Rows matching on CDR3 protein sequence are summarized as one entry with the most common DNA and genes. In all, the sample holds 500,000 to 650,000 distinct CDR3 sequences, and about 5% of those were seen once. The ten largest account for 3% to 4% of the sample. No antigen has been identified for these receptors. Broad study findings and their caveats: A TCR beta motif made up of roughly eight highly homologous amino acid variants appeared to be characteristic of blood from ankylosing spondylitis patients.

Input material: blood, either unsorted or a sorted T cell fraction (not recorded which). These receptors came from a male donor with ankylosing spondylitis.

This clonotype was detected only a few times. The chain recombines TRBV19 with TRBJ2-3, with TRBD2 as a possible D gene (6 bases). The CDR3 consists of 16 residues. Trimming stripped 5 bases from V and 6 bases from J, with 21 bases between. In germline, CDR1 is LNHDA, CDR2 SQIVND (reference sequence). The CDR3 nucleotides read TGTGCCAGTAGTCCCCGGGACTTTATAGGTGGGGATACGCAGTATTTT. Translation: CASSPRDFIGGDTQYF.

This clonotype appeared many times. The chain employs TRBV12-3 or TRBV12-4 and TRBJ1-5, with D uncertain. V gave up 3 bases and J gave up 0 bases, with 12 bases separating them. The CDR3 totals 16 residues. CDR3 amino acids: CASSLSIATSNQPQHF. The CDR3 DNA follows: TGTGCCAGCAGTTTGAGTATAGCAACTAGCAATCAGCCCCAGCATTTT.

This clonotype appeared a few times. The chain combines TRBV2 with TRBJ2-7; the D call may be TRBD1 or TRBD2 (5 bases each). The CDR3 loop spans 13 amino acids. Germline values: CDR1 SNHLY, CDR2 FYNNEI. V gave up 4 bases and J gave up 7 bases, with 14 bases separating them. The CDR3 region has the DNA TGTGCCAGCAGTGGACAGCGGCTGCGGGAGCAGTACTTC. It translates to CASSGQRLREQYF.

This clonotype was detected only a few times. The gene calls are TRBV7-9 and TRBJ2-7, with 11 bases that match TRBD2. The V gene's germline CDR1 is SEHNR and CDR2 FQNEAQ (reference sequence). CDR3 size: 14 residues. The V gene end was trimmed by 5 bases and the J gene end by 5 bases; junction bases not matched to a gene: 5. CDR3 sequence (DNA): TGTGCCAGCAGCGAGGGGACTAGCGGAAACGAGCAGTACTTC. Its translation: CASSEGTSGNEQYF.

The V call is TRBV24-1, the J call TRBJ2-1; 13 bases agree with TRBD2. Trimming at V came to 4 bases and at J to 6 bases, leaving 5 bases not matched to a gene. Germline lookup yields CDR1 KGHDR and CDR2 SFDVKD. This CDR3 spans 16 amino acids. CDR3 sequence: CATSDLGLAGSNEQFF. In DNA form, the CDR3 reads TGTGCCACCAGTGACTTGGGACTAGCGGGAAGCAATGAGCAGTTCTTC.

This clonotype was picked up many times. The chain employs TRBV7-2 and TRBJ2-3; possibly TRBD1 or TRBD2 for D (6 bases each). Trimming cost V 2 bases and J 1 base, with 13 bases left between them. This CDR3 contains 16 residues. Germline V CDR1 and CDR2: SGHTA, FQGNSA. The DNA for the CDR3 is TGTGCCAGCAGCTTATCTCGGGGGCGGCGCACAGATACGCAGTATTTT. This codes for CASSLSRGRRTDTQYF.

There are many counts of this clonotype. V is TRBV10-3 and J is TRBJ2-1; 9 bases match TRBD2. Germline assignment: CDR1 ENHRY and CDR2 SYGVKD. Trimming at V came to 8 bases and at J to 4 bases, leaving 3 bases not matched to a gene. The CDR3 spans 13 residues. CDR3 amino acids: CAIRSGGYNEQFF. DNA for the CDR3: TGTGCCATCCGGAGCGGGGGGTACAATGAGCAGTTCTTC.

Ten or more counts support this clonotype. The gene calls are TRBV15 and TRBJ2-1; 8 nucleotides line up with TRBD1. Losses at the gene ends were 5 bases for V and 5 bases for J; bases not matched to a gene: 11. The CDR3 is 16 amino acids. Germline V lookup: CDR1 LNHNV, CDR2 YYDKDF (reference sequence). CDR3 residues: CATSPGDRGNDNEQFF. The CDR3 coding sequence is TGTGCCACCAGCCCGGGCGACAGGGGTAACGACAATGAGCAGTTCTTC.

Many counts were recorded for this clonotype. The V gene is TRBV12-3 or TRBV12-4, the J gene TRBJ1-4, with D unresolved. This CDR3 contains 15 residues. V lost 6 bases, J lost 6 bases, and 17 bases lay in between. The CDR3 bases are TGTGCCAGCAGGCCTGTAGGCAAGGAGGATGAAAAACTGTTTTTT. It translates to CASRPVGKEDEKLFF.

This clonotype was observed at least ten times. This sequence joins TRBV24-1 and TRBJ2-7; 8 bases are a match to TRBD1. Germline CDR1 is KGHDR and CDR2 is SFDVKD. V gave up 3 bases and J gave up 2 bases; unmatched junction bases: 5. The CDR3 spans 15 residues. The CDR3, as DNA: TGTGCCACCAGTGATAACCGGGACAGGACCTACGAGCAGTACTTC. Protein: CATSDNRDRTYEQYF.

This clonotype came up many times. V and J are TRBV29-1 and TRBJ1-2; no definite D call. The V end was cut by 3 bases, the J end by 0 bases, with 11 bases between. CDR3 size: 14 residues. CDR1 and CDR2 (germline): SQVTM, ANQGSEA. The CDR3 DNA reads TGCAGCGTTGATAGACGACCGACTAACTATGGCTACACCTTC. Translated: CSVDRRPTNYGYTF.

This clonotype showed up just a few times. This sequence joins TRBV4-2 and TRBJ2-1, with 7 positions matching TRBD2. CDR1 is LGHNA and CDR2 is YNFKEQ in the germline V gene. V lost 0 bases and J lost 0; bases outside the gene matches: 8. The CDR3 sequence is 18 residues long. CDR3 nucleotide sequence: TGTGCCAGCAGCCAAGAGGGGCCCGGGAGGAGCTCCTACAATGAGCAGTTCTTC. As protein: CASSQEGPGRSSYNEQFF.

Ten or more counts support this clonotype. V is TRBV7-2 and J is TRBJ2-7; 7 bases fit TRBD2. There are 12 residues in the CDR3. CDR1 is SGHTA, CDR2 FQGNSA, per germline. The V segment lost 8 bases and the J segment 2 bases; nucleotides outside the gene matches: 3. The CDR3 DNA is TGTGCCAGCGGTGCGGGAGCCTACGAGCAGTACTTC. This gives the protein CASGAGAYEQYF.

This clonotype was detected ten times or more. V is TRBV20-1 and J is TRBJ2-1; D not certain. V lost 2 bases to trimming and J lost 6 bases, with 8 bases between them. This CDR3 has 12 amino acids. Germline CDR1 and CDR2: DFQATT and SNEGSKA (reference sequence). CDR3 sequence reads: CSARYGLNEQFF. CDR3 bases: TGCAGTGCTAGATATGGGCTCAATGAGCAGTTCTTC.

This clonotype was seen ten or more times. This chain uses TRBV24-1 with TRBJ2-1, with D maybe TRBD2 (6 bases). The CDR3 is 12 amino acids. Germline assignment: CDR1 KGHDR and CDR2 SFDVKD. Trimming pared 8 bases from V and 7 bases from J, leaving 11 bases between. The chain's CDR3 is CATNGGGNEQFF. The CDR3 bases are TGTGCCACCAATGGAGGAGGGAATGAGCAGTTCTTC.

This clonotype was seen many times. This chain uses TRBV4-2 with TRBJ1-5; 7 bases line up with TRBD1. The CDR3 sequence is 18 residues long. Germline V gene sequence: CDR1 LGHNA, CDR2 YNFKEQ. V was clipped by 2 bases and J by 6 bases; unmatched bases: 16. This chain's CDR3 is CASSQFEQGRGGPQPQHF. The CDR3 coding sequence is TGTGCCAGCAGCCAATTTGAACAGGGGCGGGGCGGGCCTCAGCCCCAGCATTTT.

This clonotype was counted many times. The chain combines TRBV10-3 with TRBJ2-2; 9 bases are a match to TRBD1. Per the germline V gene, CDR1 is ENHRY and CDR2 is SYGVKD. The CDR3 is made up of 16 amino acids. With 3 bases clipped from V and 3 bases from J, the junction kept 5 bases outside the gene matches. Written as DNA, the CDR3 is TGTGCCATCAGTGAACCGGGACAGGGAGACACCGGGGAGCTGTTTTTT. Translating gives CAISEPGQGDTGELFF.

This clonotype was detected ten times or more. V is TRBV4-3 and J is TRBJ1-1; perhaps TRBD1 as D (5 bases). The ends were cut back, 6 bases at V and 4 bases at J, with 15 bases in the middle. This CDR3 comprises 14 residues. Germline CDR1 and CDR2: LGHNA and YSLEER. The CDR3 spells CASSRGPGATEAFF. The DNA for the CDR3 is TGCGCCAGCAGTAGGGGCCCCGGGGCCACTGAAGCTTTCTTT.

This clonotype has a count of ten or more. V gene TRBV24-1 combines with J gene TRBJ1-2, with TRBD1 matching 12 bases. Germline CDR1 reads KGHDR; CDR2 reads SFDVKD. V trimming: 1 base; J trimming: 6 bases; junction bases outside the gene matches: 5. The CDR3 covers 16 residues. The CDR3: CATSDFGTGGENGYTF. The CDR3 region has the DNA TGTGCCACCAGTGATTTCGGGACAGGGGGCGAGAATGGCTACACCTTC.

This clonotype was counted many times. The V call is TRBV28, the J call TRBJ2-7, with D perhaps TRBD1 (5 bases). The CDR3 has 16 residues. CDR1 is MDHEN and CDR2 is SYDVKM in the germline V gene. Trimming shortened V by 3 bases and J by 3 bases, and 18 bases separated the two germline ends. CDR3 loop: CASSLLDSARNYEQYF. The CDR3 DNA is TGTGCCAGCAGTTTGTTAGACAGTGCGCGTAACTACGAGCAGTACTTC.

The chain has TRBV28 and TRBJ2-6, with D possibly being TRBD1 (6 bases). This CDR3 contains 17 residues. CDR1 is MDHEN, CDR2 SYDVKM, per germline. Trimming pared 5 bases from V and 0 bases from J, leaving 14 bases between. The CDR3 nucleotides are TGTGCCAGCAGTGGCCAGGGGTCCTACTCTGGGGCCAACGTCCTGACTTTC. As protein: CASSGQGSYSGANVLTF.

This chain links TRBV4-3 with TRBJ2-7, with 9 bases aligning to TRBD1. Germline CDR1 is LGHNA and CDR2 is YSLEER. V gave up 3 bases and J gave up 4 bases; unmatched junction bases: 7. CDR3 length: 15 amino acids. The CDR3 DNA follows: TGCGCCAGCAGCCAGTCCGGGACAGGGAATTACGAGCAGTACTTC. It yields the protein CASSQSGTGNYEQYF.

This clonotype has a count of ten or more. The chain couples TRBV20-1 to TRBJ1-1; 8 bases are a match to TRBD1. Germline CDR1 reads DFQATT; CDR2 reads SNEGSKA (reference sequence). Losses at the gene ends were 5 bases for V and 4 bases for J; bases not matched to a gene: 9. CDR3 size: 14 residues. CDR3: CSARPGTGPTEAFF. In DNA, the CDR3 is TGCAGTGCTCGTCCCGGGACAGGTCCCACTGAAGCTTTCTTT.

This clonotype turned up a few times. The genes are TRBV27 and TRBJ2-5; 14 bases are shared with TRBD2. CDR1 is MNHEY, CDR2 SMNVEV, per germline (reference sequence). J gave up 4 bases and V 8 bases, and 3 bases lay outside the gene matches. This CDR3 spans 14 amino acids. CDR3 bases: TGTGCCAGCCGACTAGCGGGGGGGCTAGAGACCCAGTACTTC. Translation gives CASRLAGGLETQYF.